Listed here are 20 T cell receptor beta chains from one sample, sequenced in a study of T cell changes during pregnancy in multiple sclerosis. TCRdb's table, derived via immunoSEQ multiplex PCR, lists solely in-frame clones and lacks some. The repertoire holds around 69,000 clones, with around 92% as singletons. Specimen: peripheral blood, collected in the third trimester of pregnancy. These receptors originate from a female donor in good health, enrolled as a control in a pregnancy study.

The chain links TRBV29-1 to TRBJ2-7, with D perhaps matching TRBD1 (5 bases). V was cut by 0 bases and J by 2 bases, with 8 bases left in between. This CDR3 contains 13 residues. The germline gives CDR1 SQVTM, CDR2 ANQGSEA. CDR3: CSVEDGATYEQYF. The DNA for the CDR3 is TGCAGCGTTGAAGATGGGGCAACCTACGAGCAGTACTTC.

V is TRBV28 and J is TRBJ1-4, with TRBD1 matching 9 bases. From germline, CDR1 is MDHEN and CDR2 SYDVKM. This CDR3 has 16 amino acids. Germline trimming cut 4 bases from V and 4 bases from J; bases unmatched to any gene: 7. In nucleotides, the CDR3 is TGTGCCAGCAGTTCTAATAACAGGGGGCATAATGAAAAACTGTTTTTT. Translation: CASSSNNRGHNEKLFF.

The CDR3 region has the DNA TGTGCCAGCAGCGTAGGGGCGGGACCCTACGAGCAGTACTTC. Translated: CASSVGAGPYEQYF. The chain employs TRBV9 and TRBJ2-7; a weak D match, TRBD2 (6 bases). Trimming took off 0 bases at V and 2 bases at J, with 9 bases between the two ends. The CDR3 length is 14 residues. Germline V gene sequence: CDR1 SGDLS, CDR2 YYNGEE.

CDR3 protein: CASSIGQGEHQPQHF. The CDR3 DNA follows: TGTGCCAGCTCAATAGGACAGGGGGAGCATCAGCCCCAGCATTTT. The gene calls are TRBV18 and TRBJ1-5; 10 nucleotides align to TRBD1. CDR1 is KGHSH, CDR2 LQKENI, per germline. The V and J ends lost 5 bases and 5 bases, in that order; junction bases with no gene match: 6. The CDR3 sequence is 15 residues long. The full variable domain, rest sourced from reference TRBV18 and TRBJ1-5, is NAGVMQNPRHLVRRRGQEARLRCSPMKGHSHVYWYRQLPEEGLKFMVYLQKENIIDESGMPKERFSAEFPKEGPSILRIQQVVRGDSAAYFCASSIGQGEHQPQHFGDGTRLSIL.

This clone was observed once. V and J are TRBV14 and TRBJ1-2; 10 bases align to TRBD1. The J segment lost 8 bases and the V segment lost 4 bases, leaving 4 bases of the junction unmatched. Germline lookup yields CDR1 SGHDN and CDR2 FVKESK. This CDR3 region has 13 residues. The CDR3 coding sequence is TGTGCCAGCAGCCCTCGACAGGGGGCCGGCTACACCTTC. Encoded protein: CASSPRQGAGYTF. Drawing the rest from reference TRBV14 and TRBJ1-2, the complete variable domain is EAGVTQFPSHSVIEKGQTVTLRCDPISGHDNLYWYRRVMGKEIKFLLHFVKESKQDESGMPNNRFLAERTGGTYSTLKVQPAELEDSGVYFCASSPRQGAGYTFGSGTRLTVV.

The genes are TRBV6-6 and TRBJ2-2, with D unclear. The CDR3 is made up of 15 amino acids. V was shortened by 5 bases and J by 1 base, with 11 bases between the two germline ends. Germline loops: CDR1 MNHNY, CDR2 SVGAGI (reference sequence). The chain's CDR3 is CASSAHYMNTGELFF. CDR3 nucleotides: TGTGCCAGCAGTGCCCATTACATGAACACCGGGGAGCTGTTTTTT.

The chain uses TRBV5-1 and TRBJ1-2; 8 nucleotides match TRBD1. The CDR3 is 13 residues long. Trimming cost V 2 bases and J 8 bases; bases outside gene matches: 5. Germline CDR1 reads SGHRS; CDR2 reads YFSETQ. As DNA, the CDR3 is TGCGCCAGCAGCTTAGGACAGGGAGGAGGCTACACCTTC. The encoded protein is CASSLGQGGGYTF.

This rearrangement joins TRBV4-1 to TRBJ2-1; D call uncertain. The V end was cut by 6 bases, the J end by 4 bases, with 4 bases between. Germline assignment: CDR1 MGHRA and CDR2 YSYEKL. The CDR3 totals 11 residues. CDR3 bases: TGCGCCAGCAGTAGTTACAATGAGCAGTTCTTC. Protein sequence: CASSSYNEQFF.

The chain links TRBV15 to TRBJ2-3, with TRBD2 as a possible D gene (5 bases). CDR3 size: 15 residues. V was cut by 0 bases and J by 6 bases, with 13 bases left in between. Germline CDR1 reads LNHNV; CDR2 reads YYDKDF (reference sequence). Here the CDR3 DNA reads TGTGCCACCAGCAGAGATCGCGGTCCGGGGGATACGCAGTATTTT. It yields the protein CATSRDRGPGDTQYF.

The J gene is TRBJ2-7, the V gene TRBV6-5; possible D gene TRBD1, 5 bases. Trimming stripped 0 bases from V and 2 bases from J, with 8 bases between. Germline lookup yields CDR1 MNHEY and CDR2 SVGAGI. The CDR3 sequence is 14 residues long. In DNA form, the CDR3 reads TGTGCCAGCAGTTACTCAAACAGGCCCTACGAGCAGTACTTC. It specifies CASSYSNRPYEQYF.

This clone appeared a single time. The chain carries TRBV11-2 and TRBJ2-5; the D gene is possibly TRBD2 (6 bases). V dropped 1 base and J dropped 5 bases, with 14 bases sitting between them. The CDR3 sequence is 15 residues long. CDR1 and CDR2 (germline): SGHAT, FQNNGV. CDR3 region: CASSLVAAGTETQYF. The CDR3 coding sequence is TGTGCCAGCAGCTTAGTCGCGGCGGGGACTGAGACCCAGTACTTC.

The J gene is TRBJ1-5, the V gene TRBV28; the match to TRBD1 covers 7 bases. Germline-derived CDR1 and CDR2 are MDHEN and SYDVKM. The CDR3 extends over 13 amino acids. V lost 5 bases and J lost 5; bases outside the gene matches: 3. As DNA, the CDR3 is TGTGCCAGCAGTGATACAGGGGATCAGCCCCAGCATTTT. Translating gives CASSDTGDQPQHF. Based on the CDR3 plus reference TRBV28 and TRBJ1-5, the full variable domain is DVKVTQSSRYLVKRTGEKVFLECVQDMDHENMFWYRQDPGLGLRLIYFSYDVKMKEKGDIPEGYSVSREKKERFSLILESASTNQTSMYLCASSDTGDQPQHFGDGTRLSIL.

This clone came up a few times. V usage is TRBV29-1 and J usage is TRBJ2-1; possible D gene TRBD2, 7 bases. Trimming shortened V by 1 base and J by 6 bases, and 13 bases separated the two germline ends. The CDR3 loop spans 14 amino acids. Germline loops: CDR1 SQVTM, CDR2 ANQGSEA. Here the CDR3 DNA reads TGCAGCGTTGAAGTCCGGGGGGCCGGCAATGAGCAGTTCTTC. Translation: CSVEVRGAGNEQFF.

The V call is TRBV9, the J call TRBJ1-1; 8 positions match TRBD1. Per the germline V gene, CDR1 is SGDLS and CDR2 is YYNGEE. Losses at the gene ends were 0 bases for V and 5 bases for J; bases not matched to a gene: 6. This CDR3 region has 15 residues. The CDR3 region has the DNA TGTGCCAGCAGCGTAGCGGCGACAGGGGTTACTGAAGCTTTCTTT. It codes for CASSVAATGVTEAFF.

The chain recombines TRBV11-3 with TRBJ2-3, with 9 bases that match TRBD1. V gave up 5 bases and J gave up 0 bases; unmatched junction bases: 6. The CDR3 extends over 16 amino acids. Germline V CDR1 and CDR2: SGHNT, YENEEA. The CDR3 sequence is CASSPGQGTSTDTQYF. Written as DNA, the CDR3 is TGTGCCAGCAGCCCTGGACAGGGGACTAGCACAGATACGCAGTATTTT.

CDR3: CASSPIQGGDEKLFF. CDR3 nucleotide sequence: TGTGCCAGCAGTCCCATACAGGGCGGTGATGAAAAACTGTTTTTT. The chain links TRBV6-1 to TRBJ1-4; D possibly corresponds to TRBD1 (6 bases). This CDR3 region has 15 residues. Trimming removed 5 bases from V and 6 bases from J, with 16 bases in between. The germline V gene has CDR1 MNHNS and CDR2 SASEGT.

The gene calls are TRBV12-5 and TRBJ1-1; 8 bases fit TRBD1. V trimming: 2 bases; J trimming: 4 bases; junction bases outside the gene matches: 9. CDR1 and CDR2 from the germline V gene are LGHNT and FRNRAP. The CDR3 covers 16 residues. The CDR3 spells CASGLWTGRLGTEAFF. CDR3 DNA sequence: TGTGCTAGTGGTTTGTGGACAGGGCGTCTTGGCACTGAAGCTTTCTTT.

The chain recombines TRBV5-5 with TRBJ2-7; the match to TRBD1 covers 8 bases. The CDR3 length is 13 residues. The V and J ends lost 4 bases and 3 bases, in that order; junction bases with no gene match: 3. CDR1 is SGHKS and CDR2 is YYEKEE in the germline V gene (reference sequence). The CDR3 sequence is CASSPQGDYEQYF. Written as DNA, the CDR3 is TGTGCCAGCAGCCCACAGGGGGACTACGAGCAGTACTTC.

V is TRBV7-8 and J is TRBJ2-7; 7 bases match TRBD2. This CDR3 spans 14 amino acids. Germline CDR1 reads SGHVS; CDR2 reads FQNEAQ. The J segment lost 6 bases and the V segment lost 0 bases, leaving 5 bases of the junction unmatched. DNA for the CDR3: TGTGCCAGCAGCTTAGCAGTTGCGGGAGTCGAGCAGTACTTC. Protein: CASSLAVAGVEQYF. Based on the CDR3 plus reference TRBV7-8 and TRBJ2-7, the full variable domain is GAGVSQSPRYKVAKRGQDVALRCDPISGHVSLFWYQQALGQGPEFLTYFQNEAQLDKSGLPSDRFFAERPEGSVSTLKIQRTQQEDSAVYLCASSLAVAGVEQYFGPGTRLTVT.

The chain joins TRBV13 to TRBJ2-7; 7 bases line up with TRBD2. CDR1 is PRHDT, CDR2 FYEKMQ, per germline (reference sequence). The CDR3 runs 17 residues. Losses at the gene ends were 4 bases for V and 4 bases for J; bases not matched to a gene: 16. The CDR3 region is CASSSTLLAEGPYEQYF. The CDR3, as DNA: TGTGCCAGCAGCTCCACCCTTCTAGCGGAGGGACCATACGAGCAGTACTTC.